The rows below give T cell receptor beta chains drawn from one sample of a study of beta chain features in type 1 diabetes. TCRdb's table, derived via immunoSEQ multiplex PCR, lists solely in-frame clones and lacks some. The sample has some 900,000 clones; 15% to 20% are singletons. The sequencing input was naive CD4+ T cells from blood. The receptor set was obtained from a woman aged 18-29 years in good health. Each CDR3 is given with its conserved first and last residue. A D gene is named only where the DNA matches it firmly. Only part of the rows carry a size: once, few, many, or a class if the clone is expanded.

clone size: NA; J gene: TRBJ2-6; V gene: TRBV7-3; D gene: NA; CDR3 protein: CASSLAVVNVLTF; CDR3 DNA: TGTGCCAGCAGCTTAGCTGTGGTCAACGTCCTGACTTTC
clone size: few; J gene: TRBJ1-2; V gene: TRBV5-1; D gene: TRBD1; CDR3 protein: CASSPGTGGYGYTF; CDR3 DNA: TGCGCCAGCAGCCCCGGGACAGGGGGGTATGGCTACACCTTC
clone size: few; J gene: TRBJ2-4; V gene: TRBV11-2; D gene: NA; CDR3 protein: CASSLGEANIQYF; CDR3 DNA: TGTGCCAGCAGCTTAGGGGAGGCAAACATTCAGTACTTC
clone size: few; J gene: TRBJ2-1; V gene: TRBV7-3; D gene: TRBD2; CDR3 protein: CASSLIAGLNNEQFF; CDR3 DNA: TGTGCCAGCAGCTTGATAGCGGGACTAAACAATGAGCAGTTCTTC
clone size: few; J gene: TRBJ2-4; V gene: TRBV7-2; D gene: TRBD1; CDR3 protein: CASSSRDRLAKNIQYF; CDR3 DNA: TGTGCCAGCAGCTCAAGGGACAGACTAGCCAAAAACATTCAGTACTTC
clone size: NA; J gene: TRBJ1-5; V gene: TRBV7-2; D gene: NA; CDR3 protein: CASSPRQGSQPQHF; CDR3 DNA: TGTGCCAGCAGCCCACGGCAGGGATCACAGCCCCAGCATTTT
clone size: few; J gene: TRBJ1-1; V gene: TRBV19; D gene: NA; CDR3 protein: CASSTSWGTEAFF; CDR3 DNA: TGTGCCAGTAGTACTTCATGGGGGACTGAAGCTTTCTTT
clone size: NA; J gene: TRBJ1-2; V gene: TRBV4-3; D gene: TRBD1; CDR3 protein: CASSPGQGLNYGYTF; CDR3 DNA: TGCGCCAGCAGCCCGGGACAGGGGCTAAACTATGGCTACACCTTC
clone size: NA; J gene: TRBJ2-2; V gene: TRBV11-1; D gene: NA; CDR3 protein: CASSLRRGWTGELFF; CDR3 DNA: TGTGCCAGCAGCCTAAGGAGGGGTTGGACCGGGGAGCTGTTTTTT
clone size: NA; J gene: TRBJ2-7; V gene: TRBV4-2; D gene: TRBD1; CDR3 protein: CASSQATGVLYEQYF; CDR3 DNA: TGTGCCAGCAGCCAAGCAACAGGGGTTTTGTACGAGCAGTACTTC
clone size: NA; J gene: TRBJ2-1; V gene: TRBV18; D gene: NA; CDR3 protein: CASSPRPEGMYEQFF; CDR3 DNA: TGTGCCAGCTCACCAAGGCCAGAAGGCATGTATGAGCAGTTCTTC
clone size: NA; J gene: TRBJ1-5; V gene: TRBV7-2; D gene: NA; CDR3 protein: CASSLISSSLNSNQPQHF; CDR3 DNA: TGTGCCAGCAGCTTAATTTCGTCGTCCCTAAATAGCAATCAGCCCCAGCATTTT
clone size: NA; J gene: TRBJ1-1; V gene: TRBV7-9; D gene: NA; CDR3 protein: CASSLGGGNTEAFF; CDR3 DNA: TGTGCCAGCAGCTTAGGTGGGGGGAACACTGAAGCTTTCTTT
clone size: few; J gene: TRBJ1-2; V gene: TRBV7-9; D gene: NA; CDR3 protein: CASSFAVSPSWYGYTF; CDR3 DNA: TGTGCCAGCAGCTTCGCTGTCAGCCCCTCGTGGTATGGCTACACCTTC
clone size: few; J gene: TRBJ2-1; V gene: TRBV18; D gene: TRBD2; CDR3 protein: CASSPMRLAGVNEQFF; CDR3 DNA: TGTGCCAGCTCACCAATGCGGCTAGCGGGAGTCAATGAGCAGTTCTTC
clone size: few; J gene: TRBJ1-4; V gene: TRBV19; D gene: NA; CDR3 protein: CASSMMGREDEKLFF; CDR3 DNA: TGTGCCAGTAGTATGATGGGCAGGGAAGATGAAAAACTGTTTTTT
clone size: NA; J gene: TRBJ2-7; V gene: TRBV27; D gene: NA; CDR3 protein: CASSSLNSVKEYF; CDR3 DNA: TGTGCCAGCAGTTCATTAAATAGCGTCAAAGAGTACTTC
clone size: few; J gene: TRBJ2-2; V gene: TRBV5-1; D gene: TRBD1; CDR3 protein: CASSSYRGDTGELFF; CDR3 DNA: TGCGCCAGCAGCTCGTACAGGGGCGACACCGGGGAGCTGTTTTTT
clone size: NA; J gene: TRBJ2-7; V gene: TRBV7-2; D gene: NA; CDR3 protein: CASSAAGTSPYEQYF; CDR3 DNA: TGTGCCAGCAGCGCAGCCGGGACAAGTCCCTACGAGCAGTACTTC
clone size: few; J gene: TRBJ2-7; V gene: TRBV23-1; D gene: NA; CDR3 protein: CASDPSAADPYEQYF; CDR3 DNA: TGCGCCAGCGATCCTAGTGCGGCAGACCCCTACGAGCAGTACTTC
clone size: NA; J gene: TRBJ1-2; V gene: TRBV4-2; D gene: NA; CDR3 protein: CASSQEWRGALLYGYTF; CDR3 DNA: TGTGCCAGCAGCCAGGAATGGCGGGGGGCCCTCCTCTATGGCTACACCTTC
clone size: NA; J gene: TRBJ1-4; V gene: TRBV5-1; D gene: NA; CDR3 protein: CASSMGTEGKLFF; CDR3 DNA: TGCGCCAGCAGCATGGGGACGGAAGGAAAACTGTTTTTT
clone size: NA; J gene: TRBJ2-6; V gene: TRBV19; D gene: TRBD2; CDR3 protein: CASKGGTSGANVLTF; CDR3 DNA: TGTGCCAGTAAGGGAGGGACCTCTGGGGCCAACGTCCTGACTTTC
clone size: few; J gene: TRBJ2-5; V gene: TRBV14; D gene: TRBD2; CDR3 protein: CASSQEAPGLVRETQYF; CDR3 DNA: TGTGCCAGCAGCCAAGAGGCTCCCGGACTAGTCAGGGAGACCCAGTACTTC
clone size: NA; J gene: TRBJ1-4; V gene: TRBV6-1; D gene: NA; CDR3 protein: CASRRTSDSEKLFF; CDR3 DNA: TGTGCCAGCAGGAGGACAAGTGATAGTGAAAAACTGTTTTTT